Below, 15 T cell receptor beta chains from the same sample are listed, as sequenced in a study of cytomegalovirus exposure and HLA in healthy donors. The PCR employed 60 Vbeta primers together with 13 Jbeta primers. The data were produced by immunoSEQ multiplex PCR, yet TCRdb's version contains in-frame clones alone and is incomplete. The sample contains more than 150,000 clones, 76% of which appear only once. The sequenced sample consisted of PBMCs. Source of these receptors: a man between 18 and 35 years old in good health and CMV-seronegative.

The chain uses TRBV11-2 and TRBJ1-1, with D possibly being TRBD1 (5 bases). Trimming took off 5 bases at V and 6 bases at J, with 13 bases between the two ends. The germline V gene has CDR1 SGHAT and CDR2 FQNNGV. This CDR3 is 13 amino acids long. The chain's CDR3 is CASSARWGAEAFF. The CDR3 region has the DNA TGTGCCAGCAGCGCCCGATGGGGGGCTGAAGCTTTCTTT.

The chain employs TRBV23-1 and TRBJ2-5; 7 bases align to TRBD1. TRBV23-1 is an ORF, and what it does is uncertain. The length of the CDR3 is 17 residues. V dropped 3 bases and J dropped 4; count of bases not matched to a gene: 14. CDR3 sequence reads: CASSHSMMTGNRETQYF. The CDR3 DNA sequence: TGCGCCAGCAGTCATTCTATGATGACAGGGAATCGAGAGACCCAGTACTTC.

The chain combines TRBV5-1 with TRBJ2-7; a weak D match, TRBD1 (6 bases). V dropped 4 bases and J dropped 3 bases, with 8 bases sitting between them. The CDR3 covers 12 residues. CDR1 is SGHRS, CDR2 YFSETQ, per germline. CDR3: CASSTQGYEQYF. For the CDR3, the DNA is TGCGCCAGCAGCACACAGGGCTACGAGCAGTACTTC.

CDR3 protein: CASSLSGGAYSPLHF. The CDR3 DNA reads TGTGCCAGCAGCCTGTCGGGAGGGGCTTATTCACCCCTCCACTTT. This rearrangement joins TRBV14 to TRBJ1-6; perhaps TRBD1 as D (5 bases). The CDR3 consists of 15 residues. Looked up from germline, CDR1 is SGHDN and CDR2 is FVKESK. Trimming took 4 bases from V and 8 from J, leaving 15 bases between them.

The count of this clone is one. CDR3 in DNA: TGTGCCAGCAGTTTTCTGCGTAGGACAGGGGGCTTCAATCAGCCCCAGCATTTT. It is translated as CASSFLRRTGGFNQPQHF. The chain employs TRBV28 and TRBJ1-5; 11 bases map to TRBD1. Looked up from germline, CDR1 is MDHEN and CDR2 is SYDVKM. CDR3 size: 18 residues. The ends lost 3 bases at V and 3 bases at J; junction bases unmatched: 10.

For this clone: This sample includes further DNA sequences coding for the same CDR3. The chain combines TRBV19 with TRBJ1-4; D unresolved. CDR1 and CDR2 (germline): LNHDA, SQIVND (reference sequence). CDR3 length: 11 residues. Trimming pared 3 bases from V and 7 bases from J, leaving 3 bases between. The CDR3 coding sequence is TGTGCCAGTAGTATCGGTGAAAAACTGTTTTTT. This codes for CASSIGEKLFF.

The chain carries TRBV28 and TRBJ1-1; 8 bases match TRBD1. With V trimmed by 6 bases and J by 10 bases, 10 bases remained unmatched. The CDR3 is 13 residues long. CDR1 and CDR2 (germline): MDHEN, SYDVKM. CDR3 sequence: CASSRTGRDGAFF. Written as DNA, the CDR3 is TGTGCCAGCAGCCGGACAGGGCGAGATGGAGCTTTCTTT.

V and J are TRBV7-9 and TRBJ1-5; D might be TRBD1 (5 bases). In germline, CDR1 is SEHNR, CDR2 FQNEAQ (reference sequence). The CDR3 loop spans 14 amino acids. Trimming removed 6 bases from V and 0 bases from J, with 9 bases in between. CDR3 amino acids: CASSGGGSNQPQHF. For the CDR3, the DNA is TGTGCCAGCAGTGGGGGAGGTAGCAATCAGCCCCAGCATTTT.

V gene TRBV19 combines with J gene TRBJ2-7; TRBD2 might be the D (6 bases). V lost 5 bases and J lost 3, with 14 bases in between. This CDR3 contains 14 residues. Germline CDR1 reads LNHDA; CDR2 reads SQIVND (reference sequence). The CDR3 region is CASSPGAGNYEQYF. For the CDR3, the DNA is TGTGCCAGTAGTCCCGGTGCGGGGAACTACGAGCAGTACTTC.

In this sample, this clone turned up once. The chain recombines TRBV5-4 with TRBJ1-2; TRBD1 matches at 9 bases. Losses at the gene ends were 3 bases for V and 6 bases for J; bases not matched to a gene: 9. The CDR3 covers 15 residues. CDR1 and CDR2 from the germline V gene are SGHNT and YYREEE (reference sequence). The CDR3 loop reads CASSSRQGERDGYTF. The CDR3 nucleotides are TGTGCCAGCAGCTCGAGACAGGGGGAACGGGATGGCTACACCTTC.

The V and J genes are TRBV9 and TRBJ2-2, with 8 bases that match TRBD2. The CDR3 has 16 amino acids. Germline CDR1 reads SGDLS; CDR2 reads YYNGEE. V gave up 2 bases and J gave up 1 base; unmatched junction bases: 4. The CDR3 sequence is CASSVASGLNTGELFF. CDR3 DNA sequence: TGTGCCAGCAGCGTCGCTAGCGGGCTGAACACCGGGGAGCTGTTTTTT.

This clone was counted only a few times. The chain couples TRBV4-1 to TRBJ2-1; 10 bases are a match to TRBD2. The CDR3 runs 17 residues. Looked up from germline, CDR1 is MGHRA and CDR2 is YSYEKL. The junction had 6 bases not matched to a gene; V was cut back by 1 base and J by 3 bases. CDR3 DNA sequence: TGCGCCAGCAGCCAAGGCGCTAGCGGGGGTTTCTACAATGAGCAGTTCTTC. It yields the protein CASSQGASGGFYNEQFF.

The chain's CDR3 is CASSLGTGTGNTIYF. CDR3 coding DNA: TGTGCCAGCAGTTTAGGGACAGGGACGGGAAACACCATATATTTT. The chain couples TRBV28 to TRBJ1-3; the match to TRBD1 covers 9 bases. This CDR3 comprises 15 residues. The V gene end was trimmed by 2 bases and the J gene end by 4 bases; junction bases not matched to a gene: 3. The germline V gene encodes CDR1 MDHEN and CDR2 SYDVKM. Together with reference TRBV28 and TRBJ1-3, the CDR3 gives the full variable domain: DVKVTQSSRYLVKRTGEKVFLECVQDMDHENMFWYRQDPGLGLRLIYFSYDVKMKEKGDIPEGYSVSREKKERFSLILESASTNQTSMYLCASSLGTGTGNTIYFGEGSWLTVV.

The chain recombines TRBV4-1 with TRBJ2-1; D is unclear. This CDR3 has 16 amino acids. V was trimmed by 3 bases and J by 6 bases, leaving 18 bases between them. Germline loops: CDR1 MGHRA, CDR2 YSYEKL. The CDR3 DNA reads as TGCGCCAGCAGCCACGGAGCGCAACTACTCGTCAATGAGCAGTTCTTC. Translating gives CASSHGAQLLVNEQFF.

The CDR3 is CASSLGLAGVKTDTQYF. Written as DNA, the CDR3 is TGTGCCAGCAGCCTGGGACTAGCGGGAGTTAAAACAGATACGCAGTATTTT. The chain is built from TRBV4-2 and TRBJ2-3; TRBD2 agrees at 14 bases. The CDR3 loop spans 17 amino acids. The germline CDR1 and CDR2 sequences are LGHNA and YNFKEQ. J gave up 3 bases and V 4 bases, and 6 bases lay outside the gene matches.